This TCR beta chain was documented in a study of PD-L1 blockade in urothelial cancer. Study-level information: Atezolizumab 1,200 mg was given intravenously every 3 weeks, starting 2014. Blood underwent analysis 3 weeks (second dose) and 6 weeks after treatment began. Researchers found blood samples held a median of roughly 140,000 T cells.

The repertoire was sequenced with immunoSEQ multiplex PCR; TCRdb's copy has only in-frame clones and lacks some. The sample contains around 110,000 clones, approximately 90% of which appear only once. Time point specified: peripheral blood 6 weeks after treatment start. The CDR3 length is 13 residues. Germline CDR1 MNHNS, CDR2 SASEGT. Trimming cost V 5 bases and J 7 bases, with 14 bases left between them. The sequence came from a man aged 55 to 70 with urothelial cancer. The sample was PBMCs, taken around atezolizumab (anti-PD-L1) treatment. The rearrangement links TRBV6-1 to TRBJ2-5; perhaps TRBD2 as D (6 bases). The DNA for the CDR3 is TGTGCCAGCAGTCCGGGACTTCGAGGGACCCAGTACTTC. As protein: CASSPGLRGTQYF.